Here is one T cell receptor beta chain with its context. Study processing details: Reference gene primer amplification in the assay estimated nucleated cell counts. Libraries were prepared by immunoSEQ multiplex PCR; TCRdb keeps only in-frame clonotypes and omits some of them. The DNA gave D and trimming, while V, J and clone size come from that table. The sample lists approximately 220,000 clones; about nine tenths were seen once. This sample stems from a study of blood T cell repertoires in COVID-19. Study at large: Donors in the United States, Italy and Spain gave samples during acute or convalescent COVID-19.

J was trimmed by 1 base and V by 5 bases; bases with no gene match: 8. The CDR3 spans 16 residues. The germline gives CDR1 LNHDA, CDR2 SQIVND (reference sequence). Sequencing used peripheral blood. The TCR sequence derives from a man in his fifties or sixties with acute or convalescent COVID-19. V is TRBV19 and J is TRBJ2-1; 7 positions agree with TRBD2. The CDR3 protein is CASSPRVGGSYNEQFF. The CDR3, as DNA: TGTGCCAGTAGTCCTCGGGTGGGAGGGTCCTACAATGAGCAGTTCTTC.